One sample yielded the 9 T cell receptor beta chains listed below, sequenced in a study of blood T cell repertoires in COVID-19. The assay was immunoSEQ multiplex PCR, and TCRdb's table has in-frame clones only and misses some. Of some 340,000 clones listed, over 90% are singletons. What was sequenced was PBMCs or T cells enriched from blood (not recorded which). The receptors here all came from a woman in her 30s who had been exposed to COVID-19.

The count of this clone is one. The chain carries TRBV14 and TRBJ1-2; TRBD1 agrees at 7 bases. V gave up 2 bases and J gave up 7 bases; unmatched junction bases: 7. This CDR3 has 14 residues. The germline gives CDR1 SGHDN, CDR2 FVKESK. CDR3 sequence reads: CASSQIPRGSGYTF. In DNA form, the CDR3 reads TGTGCCAGCAGCCAAATCCCCAGGGGGTCTGGCTACACCTTC.

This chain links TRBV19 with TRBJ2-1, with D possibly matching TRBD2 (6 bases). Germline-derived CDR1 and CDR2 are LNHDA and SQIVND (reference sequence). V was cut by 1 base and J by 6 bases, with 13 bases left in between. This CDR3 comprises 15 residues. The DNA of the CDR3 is TGTGCCAGTAGTATAGTGGCGGGGAGAGGCAATGAGCAGTTCTTC. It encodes CASSIVAGRGNEQFF.

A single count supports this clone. The CDR3 here is CASSESPQGDTQYF. For the CDR3, the DNA is TGTGCCAGCAGTGAAAGTCCACAGGGGGATACGCAGTATTTT. V gene TRBV6-1 combines with J gene TRBJ2-3; 7 bases match TRBD1. The J segment lost 6 bases and the V segment lost 2 bases, leaving 5 bases of the junction unmatched. The CDR3 contains 14 residues. Germline V gene sequence: CDR1 MNHNS, CDR2 SASEGT.

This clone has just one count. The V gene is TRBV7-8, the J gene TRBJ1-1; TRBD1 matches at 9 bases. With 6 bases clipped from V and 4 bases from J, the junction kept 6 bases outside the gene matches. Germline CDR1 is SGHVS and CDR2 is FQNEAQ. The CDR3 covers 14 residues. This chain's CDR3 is CASRRDREGTEAFF. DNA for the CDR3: TGTGCCAGCAGAAGGGACAGGGAGGGCACTGAAGCTTTCTTT. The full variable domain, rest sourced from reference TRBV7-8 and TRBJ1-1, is GAGVSQSPRYKVAKRGQDVALRCDPISGHVSLFWYQQALGQGPEFLTYFQNEAQLDKSGLPSDRFFAERPEGSVSTLKIQRTQQEDSAVYLCASRRDREGTEAFFGQGTRLTVV.

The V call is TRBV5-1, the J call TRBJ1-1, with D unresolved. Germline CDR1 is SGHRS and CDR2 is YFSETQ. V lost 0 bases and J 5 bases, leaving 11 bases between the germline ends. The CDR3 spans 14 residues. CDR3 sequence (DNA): TGCGCCAGCAGCTTGGCAGCGGCGGGTACTGAAGCTTTCTTT. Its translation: CASSLAAAGTEAFF.

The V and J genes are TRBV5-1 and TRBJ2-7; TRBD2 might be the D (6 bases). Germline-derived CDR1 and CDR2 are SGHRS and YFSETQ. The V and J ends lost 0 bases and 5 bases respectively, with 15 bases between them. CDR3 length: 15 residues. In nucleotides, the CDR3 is TGCGCCAGCAGCTTGGCCGGGGGTTCCGTCGACGAGCAGTACTTC. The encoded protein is CASSLAGGSVDEQYF.

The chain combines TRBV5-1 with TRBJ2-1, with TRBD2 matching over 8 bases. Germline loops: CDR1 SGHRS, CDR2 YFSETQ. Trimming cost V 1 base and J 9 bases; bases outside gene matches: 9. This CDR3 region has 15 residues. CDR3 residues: CASSLRQDRGGEQFF. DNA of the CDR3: TGCGCCAGCAGCTTGCGACAGGACCGGGGGGGTGAGCAGTTCTTC.

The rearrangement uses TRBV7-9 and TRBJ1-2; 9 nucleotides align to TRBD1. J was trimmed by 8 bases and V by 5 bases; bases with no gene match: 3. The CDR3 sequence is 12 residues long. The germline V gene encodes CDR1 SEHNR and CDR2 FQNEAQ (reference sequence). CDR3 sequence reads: CASSRDRAGYTF. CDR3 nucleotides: TGTGCCAGCAGCAGGGACAGGGCGGGCTACACCTTC.

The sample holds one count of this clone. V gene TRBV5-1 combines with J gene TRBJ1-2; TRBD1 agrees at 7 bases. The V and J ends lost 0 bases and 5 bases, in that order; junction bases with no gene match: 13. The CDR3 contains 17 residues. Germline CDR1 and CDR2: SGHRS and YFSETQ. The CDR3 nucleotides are TGCGCCAGCAGCTTGGGGGGACAGTACGTGGAGAGGTATGGCTACACCTTC. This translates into CASSLGGQYVERYGYTF.